One sample yielded the 27 T cell receptor beta chains listed below, sequenced in a study of OX40 agonist ivuxolimab in advanced cancers. Profiled with immunoSEQ multiplex PCR; TCRdb holds only in-frame clones, not every one. The sample includes around 94,000 clones, roughly 90% of them seen just once. Sequenced here: CD4+ or CD8+ T cells sorted from blood, sampled in a trial of the OX40 agonist ivuxolimab. These receptors originate from an adult with an advanced solid tumor such as melanoma, head and neck, liver or kidney cancer.

The rearrangement uses TRBV4-1 and TRBJ1-5; 8 bases align to TRBD1. Germline CDR1 and CDR2: MGHRA and YSYEKL. The length of the CDR3 is 15 residues. J lost 5 bases, V lost 6 bases, and 9 bases had no gene match. In nucleotides, the CDR3 is TGCGCCAGCAGTCGAACAGGGGGTTTGGATCAGCCCCAGCATTTT. It is translated as CASSRTGGLDQPQHF.

The rearrangement uses TRBV4-1 and TRBJ1-3; the match to TRBD1 covers 8 bases. CDR1 is MGHRA and CDR2 is YSYEKL in the germline V gene. V gave up 1 base and J gave up 4 bases; unmatched junction bases: 0. This CDR3 is built from 14 residues. The CDR3 is CASSQGQGGNTIYF. CDR3 nucleotides: TGCGCCAGCAGCCAAGGACAGGGGGGAAACACCATATATTTT.

A note on this clone: Additional DNA sequences in this sample encode the identical CDR3. The genes are TRBV27 and TRBJ1-5; no clear D. CDR1 is MNHEY and CDR2 is SMNVEV in the germline V gene (reference sequence). This CDR3 region has 12 residues. V lost 3 bases and J lost 4, with 4 bases in between. The CDR3 DNA sequence: TGTGCCAGCAGTTTGGGGAATCAGCCCCAGCATTTT. This sequence encodes CASSLGNQPQHF.

V gene TRBV7-6 combines with J gene TRBJ2-1, with TRBD2 matching 9 bases. The J segment lost 0 bases and the V segment lost 3 bases, leaving 6 bases of the junction unmatched. The CDR3 contains 17 residues. The germline V gene encodes CDR1 SGHVS and CDR2 FNYEAQ. CDR3 in amino acids: CASSFRLAESSYNEQFF. The CDR3 nucleotides are TGTGCCAGCAGCTTCCGACTAGCGGAGAGCTCCTACAATGAGCAGTTCTTC.

The genes are TRBV9 and TRBJ2-7, with TRBD1 as a possible D gene (6 bases). Germline loops: CDR1 SGDLS, CDR2 YYNGEE. Deletions cut 1 base from V and 0 bases from J, with 14 bases between. This CDR3 region has 16 residues. This CDR3 reads CASSVSGTRGSYEQYF. The CDR3 DNA follows: TGTGCCAGCAGCGTATCTGGGACAAGGGGCTCCTACGAGCAGTACTTC.

The genes are TRBV9 and TRBJ2-3; a possible D gene is TRBD2 (7 bases). Germline-derived CDR1 and CDR2 are SGDLS and YYNGEE. The V end lost 0 bases, the J end lost 5 bases, and 13 bases lay between the germline ends. This CDR3 comprises 15 residues. The CDR3 is CASSVGGGAKDTQYF. The CDR3 coding sequence is TGTGCCAGCAGCGTAGGAGGGGGGGCCAAAGATACGCAGTATTTT.

The chain couples TRBV7-6 to TRBJ2-1; TRBD1 matches at 9 bases. CDR1 and CDR2 (germline): SGHVS, FNYEAQ. The CDR3 spans 13 residues. The V gene end was trimmed by 5 bases and the J gene end by 7 bases; junction bases not matched to a gene: 3. The CDR3 spells CASSPGQGNEQFF. CDR3 coding DNA: TGTGCCAGCAGCCCAGGACAGGGGAATGAGCAGTTCTTC.

The gene calls are TRBV6-1 and TRBJ1-1; possibly TRBD1 for D (6 bases). Germline values: CDR1 MNHNS, CDR2 SASEGT. The CDR3 is made up of 11 amino acids. V dropped 5 bases and J dropped 8 bases, with 9 bases sitting between them. Written as DNA, the CDR3 is TGTGCCAGCAGTTATGGACAGGAAGCTTTCTTT. It encodes CASSYGQEAFF.

The CDR3: CASLNGETNEKLFF. DNA for the CDR3: TGTGCTAGCTTAAACGGAGAAACTAATGAAAAACTGTTTTTT. The chain combines TRBV12-5 with TRBJ1-4; D unclear. V was trimmed by 9 bases and J by 1 base, leaving 12 bases between them. CDR1 is LGHNT, CDR2 FRNRAP, per germline. The CDR3 sequence is 14 residues long. Using reference TRBV12-5 and TRBJ1-4 for the parts outside the CDR3, the full variable domain is DARVTQTPRHKVTEMGQEVTMRCQPILGHNTVFWYRQTMMQGLELLAYFRNRAPLDDSGMPKDRFSAEMPDATLATLKIQPSEPRDSAVYFCASLNGETNEKLFFGSGTQLSVL.

The chain combines TRBV27 with TRBJ2-3; D may match TRBD1 or TRBD2 (5 bases each). Deletions cut 2 bases from V and 1 base from J, with 16 bases between. The CDR3 loop spans 17 amino acids. The germline V gene has CDR1 MNHEY and CDR2 SMNVEV (reference sequence). The CDR3 nucleotides read TGTGCCAGCAGTTTACCGGCCTATCCGGGGCGCACAGATACGCAGTATTTT. Amino acids: CASSLPAYPGRTDTQYF.

Turning to this clone: Different DNA sequences within this sample yield the same CDR3. This sequence joins TRBV9 and TRBJ1-1, with a weak D call TRBD1 (5 bases). This CDR3 is built from 12 residues. Germline V lookup: CDR1 SGDLS, CDR2 YYNGEE. Trimming left V 3 bases short and J 5 bases short, with 8 bases between. The CDR3 here is CASSAGVTEAFF. As DNA, the CDR3 is TGTGCCAGCAGCGCGGGGGTTACTGAAGCTTTCTTT.

The gene calls are TRBV9 and TRBJ2-5, with D perhaps TRBD1 (6 bases). Germline V gene sequence: CDR1 SGDLS, CDR2 YYNGEE. CDR3 size: 13 residues. V lost 3 bases and J lost 10, with 16 bases in between. CDR3 amino acids: CASSASYRAGQYF. CDR3 DNA: TGTGCCAGCAGCGCGTCGTACAGGGCTGGCCAGTACTTC.

The chain is built from TRBV6-1 and TRBJ1-5; D is unclear. CDR1 is MNHNS, CDR2 SASEGT, per germline. Trimming left V 7 bases short and J 1 base short, with 14 bases between. The length of the CDR3 is 15 residues. The CDR3 sequence is CASMEGRFSNQPQHF. Written as DNA, the CDR3 is TGTGCCAGCATGGAGGGCAGGTTCAGCAATCAGCCCCAGCATTTT.

The chain employs TRBV19 and TRBJ1-1, with TRBD1 as a possible D gene (6 bases). V was shortened by 7 bases and J by 4 bases, with 19 bases between the two germline ends. This CDR3 comprises 15 residues. Germline CDR1 LNHDA, CDR2 SQIVND (reference sequence). CDR3 in amino acids: CASTETGSAGTEAFF. CDR3 in DNA: TGTGCCAGTACCGAAACAGGGAGTGCAGGCACTGAAGCTTTCTTT. The entire variable domain, with the rest obtained from reference TRBV19 and TRBJ1-1, is as follows: DGGITQSPKYLFRKEGQNVTLSCEQNLNHDAMYWYRQDPGQGLRLIYYSQIVNDFQKGDIAEGYSVSREKKESFPLTVTSAQKNPTAFYLCASTETGSAGTEAFFGQGTRLTVV.

CDR3 nucleotide sequence: TGCGCCAGCTCGGAGGACAGGGGTTTCAACACCGGGGAGCTGTTTTTT. Translating it yields CASSEDRGFNTGELFF. This chain joins TRBV10-2 and TRBJ2-2; 9 positions agree with TRBD1. This CDR3 has 16 amino acids. Trimming cost V 8 bases and J 2 bases; bases outside gene matches: 9. The germline V gene encodes CDR1 WSHSY and CDR2 SAAADI.

Note on this clone: In the same sample, other DNA sequences code for this CDR3. The chain combines TRBV27 with TRBJ2-5; D gene unclear. Per the germline V gene, CDR1 is MNHEY and CDR2 is SMNVEV (reference sequence). The CDR3 covers 11 residues. V dropped 2 bases and J dropped 4 bases, with 2 bases sitting between them. The DNA for the CDR3 is TGTGCCAGCAGTTTAGGAGAGACCCAGTACTTC. Residues: CASSLGETQYF.

This chain links TRBV18 with TRBJ2-3, with D unclear. Germline CDR1 reads KGHSH; CDR2 reads LQKENI. V lost 0 bases and J lost 1, with 8 bases in between. The CDR3 totals 15 residues. CDR3 sequence: CASSPPGRGTDTQYF. The CDR3 DNA reads TGTGCCAGCTCACCACCAGGACGGGGCACAGATACGCAGTATTTT.

The J gene is TRBJ2-7, the V gene TRBV30, with 7 bases lining up with TRBD1. V trimming: 6 bases; J trimming: 0 bases; junction bases outside the gene matches: 5. The CDR3 spans 13 residues. CDR1 and CDR2 (germline): GTSNPN, SVGIG (reference sequence). CDR3 loop: CACRTGDSYEQYF. The CDR3 nucleotides read TGTGCCTGCCGAACAGGGGACTCCTACGAGCAGTACTTC.

This clone was observed a handful of times. The chain recombines TRBV19 with TRBJ1-5, with D hard to call. In germline, CDR1 is LNHDA, CDR2 SQIVND (reference sequence). This CDR3 has 14 amino acids. The ends were cut back, 3 bases at V and 9 bases at J, with 15 bases in the middle. CDR3 sequence: CASSIWAVGLPQHF. The DNA of the CDR3 is TGTGCCAGTAGTATTTGGGCTGTGGGATTGCCCCAGCATTTT.

This clone was counted a single time. This chain uses TRBV7-9 with TRBJ1-5; D perhaps matches TRBD1 (6 bases). This CDR3 comprises 16 residues. The germline V and J ends were trimmed by 5 bases and 4 bases, with 18 bases remaining between them. In germline, CDR1 is SEHNR, CDR2 FQNEAQ (reference sequence). This chain's CDR3 is CASSADGWTVNQPQHF. In DNA, the CDR3 is TGTGCCAGCAGCGCTGATGGGTGGACAGTGAATCAGCCCCAGCATTTT.

This chain connects TRBV19 to TRBJ2-7, with D tentatively TRBD1 or TRBD2 (5 bases each). The CDR3 is 13 residues long. The germline V gene has CDR1 LNHDA and CDR2 SQIVND (reference sequence). With 5 bases removed from V and 0 bases from J, the gap between germline ends came to 8 bases. CDR3: CASSWDGSYEQYF. DNA of the CDR3: TGTGCCAGTAGTTGGGACGGCTCCTACGAGCAGTACTTC.

This clone was counted a single time. V is TRBV6-5 and J is TRBJ2-2; D unclear. Trimming pared 2 bases from V and 8 bases from J, leaving 6 bases between. The CDR3 length is 12 residues. In germline, CDR1 is MNHEY, CDR2 SVGAGI. The CDR3 protein is CASSYRAGELFF. For the CDR3, the DNA is TGTGCCAGCAGTTACAGGGCAGGGGAGCTGTTTTTT.

This chain uses TRBV29-1 with TRBJ2-1; D gene ambiguous. The CDR3 extends over 12 amino acids. The germline V and J ends were trimmed by 7 bases and 0 bases, with 7 bases remaining between them. Germline CDR1 reads SQVTM; CDR2 reads ANQGSEA. In DNA, the CDR3 is TGCAGCGGCCATAGCTCCTACAATGAGCAGTTCTTC. It specifies CSGHSSYNEQFF.

The chain employs TRBV7-9 and TRBJ2-3; TRBD2 aligns across 9 bases. The CDR3 has 15 amino acids. Per germline, CDR1 SEHNR and CDR2 FQNEAQ (reference sequence). The trim removed 4 bases at V and 2 bases at J, leaving 4 bases unmatched. CDR3 protein: CASSSTSGPTDTQYF. The CDR3 region has the DNA TGTGCCAGCAGCTCGACTAGCGGACCCACAGATACGCAGTATTTT.

This chain joins TRBV6-5 and TRBJ2-2; D gene uncertain. Looked up from germline, CDR1 is MNHEY and CDR2 is SVGAGI. CDR3 length equals 13 residues. Trimming removed 7 bases at V and 4 bases at J, with 10 bases between. CDR3 sequence (DNA): TGTGCCAGCACCCCCCGGTCCACCGGGGAGCTGTTTTTT. Amino acid sequence: CASTPRSTGELFF.

This clone was observed a single time. This chain uses TRBV4-2 with TRBJ1-1; D unresolved. The CDR3 sequence is 16 residues long. V was trimmed by 1 base and J by 0 bases, leaving 12 bases between them. From germline, CDR1 is LGHNA and CDR2 YNFKEQ. The CDR3 region is CASSQVALQLNTEAFF. The CDR3 region has the DNA TGTGCCAGCAGCCAAGTCGCGCTACAATTGAACACTGAAGCTTTCTTT.

This chain links TRBV29-1 with TRBJ2-3; 16 bases agree with TRBD2. The CDR3 contains 15 residues. Germline V gene lookup returns CDR1 SQVTM and CDR2 ANQGSEA. V dropped 7 bases and J dropped 4; count of bases not matched to a gene: 5. The CDR3 sequence: CSAGGLAGGADTQYF. For the CDR3, the DNA is TGCAGCGCTGGGGGACTAGCGGGAGGGGCAGATACGCAGTATTTT.